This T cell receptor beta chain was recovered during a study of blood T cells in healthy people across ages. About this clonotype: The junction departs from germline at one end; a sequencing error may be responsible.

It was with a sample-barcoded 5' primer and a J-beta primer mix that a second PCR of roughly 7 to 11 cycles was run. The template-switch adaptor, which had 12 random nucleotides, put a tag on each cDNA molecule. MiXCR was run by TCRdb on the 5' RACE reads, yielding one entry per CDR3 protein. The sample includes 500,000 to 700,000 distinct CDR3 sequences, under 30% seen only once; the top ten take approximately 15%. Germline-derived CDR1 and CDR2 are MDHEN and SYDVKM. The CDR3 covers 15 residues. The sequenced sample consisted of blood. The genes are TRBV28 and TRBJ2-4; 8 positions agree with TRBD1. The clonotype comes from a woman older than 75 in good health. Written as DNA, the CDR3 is TGTGCCGGCAGCCGCGCAGGGGACAGGAAAAACATTCAGTACTTC. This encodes CAGSRAGDRKNIQYF.